This T cell receptor (beta chain) was captured in a study of cytomegalovirus exposure and HLA in healthy donors. Turning to the study itself: There were some 380 genotyped donors. Of these, about 81% fell in the genetic ancestry cluster associated with self-reported Caucasian donors.

60 Vbeta and 13 Jbeta primers were used in PCR. Sequencing used immunoSEQ multiplex PCR; TCRdb keeps in-frame clones, though not all of them. The sample includes some 76,000 clones. Germline assignment: CDR1 SGHTA and CDR2 FQGNSA. There are 17 residues in the CDR3. V lost 5 bases and J lost 2; bases outside the gene matches: 12. The sample was PBMCs. The chain combines TRBV7-2 with TRBJ1-3; the match to TRBD1 covers 7 bases. The origin of this receptor is a man aged 35-49 years in good health and CMV-seronegative. CDR3 DNA sequence: TGTGCCAGCAGCCCCCGGCCCTCAACAGGGGCTGGAAACACCATATATTTT. This gives the protein CASSPRPSTGAGNTIYF.